The 27 T cell receptor beta chains reported below all come from one sample, sequenced in a study of blood T cell repertoires in COVID-19. Assay: immunoSEQ multiplex PCR; the TCRdb copy retains only in-frame clones and omits some. The sample shows about 73,000 clones, roughly nine tenths of them seen only once. The sample consisted of peripheral blood. The source of these receptors is a man older than 75 with acute or convalescent COVID-19.

The chain couples TRBV6-5 to TRBJ1-5, with TRBD1 as a possible D gene (5 bases). The CDR3 loop spans 15 amino acids. The germline V gene has CDR1 MNHEY and CDR2 SVGAGI. The ends were cut back, 8 bases at V and 0 bases at J, with 14 bases in the middle. The CDR3 DNA reads as TGTGCCAGCTGGATATCGCAGGGTAGCAATCAGCCCCAGCATTTT. Amino acids: CASWISQGSNQPQHF.

The gene calls are TRBV3-1 (or the pseudogene TRBV3-2) and TRBJ1-1; no clear D gene. The V end lost 1 base, the J end lost 1 base, and 4 bases lay between the germline ends. The CDR3 is 13 amino acids. The germline V gene encodes CDR1 LGHDT and CDR2 YNNKEL (reference sequence). The CDR3 is CASSQVENTEAFF. The CDR3, as DNA: TGTGCCAGCAGCCAAGTAGAGAACACTGAAGCTTTCTTT.

The chain combines TRBV4-1 with TRBJ1-1, with 8 bases fitting TRBD1. In germline, CDR1 is MGHRA, CDR2 YSYEKL. The CDR3 runs 14 residues. The junction had 7 bases not matched to a gene; V was cut back by 4 bases and J by 6 bases. Here the CDR3 reads CASSPGTGIPEAFF. DNA of the CDR3: TGCGCCAGCAGCCCTGGGACAGGTATCCCTGAAGCTTTCTTT.

This clone has a single count. The chain couples TRBV2 to TRBJ1-1; 8 nucleotides line up with TRBD1. The V and J ends lost 10 bases and 3 bases, in that order; junction bases with no gene match: 4. Germline CDR1 and CDR2: SNHLY and FYNNEI. The CDR3 sequence is 12 residues long. The CDR3 coding sequence is TGTGCCACCGGACAGGGTGACACTGAAGCTTTCTTT. This codes for CATGQGDTEAFF.

The rearrangement uses TRBV6-2 or TRBV6-3 and TRBJ2-5; tentatively, D is TRBD1 (5 bases). The germline gives CDR1 MNHEY, CDR2 SVGEGT. Trimming shortened V by 0 bases and J by 5 bases, and 10 bases separated the two germline ends. The CDR3 extends over 14 amino acids. This chain's CDR3 is CASSYSRQLETQYF. DNA of the CDR3: TGTGCCAGCAGTTACTCCCGACAGTTGGAGACCCAGTACTTC.

The chain uses TRBV29-1 and TRBJ1-2; D uncertain. CDR1 and CDR2 (germline): SQVTM, ANQGSEA. V dropped 4 bases and J dropped 6 bases, with 12 bases sitting between them. CDR3 length equals 12 residues. CDR3 loop: CSVGYRDDGYTF. Here the CDR3 DNA reads TGCAGCGTTGGATATCGCGATGATGGCTACACCTTC.

The V and J genes are TRBV7-9 and TRBJ1-6, with D unclear. Germline V gene lookup returns CDR1 SEHNR and CDR2 FQNEAQ (reference sequence). The CDR3 contains 14 residues. Between the trimmed V and J ends, which lost 5 bases and 10 bases, there was a span of 15 bases. The CDR3 DNA follows: TGTGCCAGCAGCCCCGGCGAATCCGGGTCACCCCTCCACTTT. This encodes CASSPGESGSPLHF. The variable domain in full, completed from reference TRBV7-9 and TRBJ1-6, reads DTGVSQNPRHKITKRGQNVTFRCDPISEHNRLYWYRQTLGQGPEFLTYFQNEAQLEKSRLLSDRFSAERPKGSFSTLEIQRTEQGDSAMYLCASSPGESGSPLHFGNGTRLTVT.

The chain couples TRBV27 to TRBJ2-7, with TRBD2 matching over 8 bases. With 5 bases clipped from V and 2 bases from J, the junction kept 5 bases outside the gene matches. Germline-derived CDR1 and CDR2 are MNHEY and SMNVEV (reference sequence). The CDR3 has 14 amino acids. The CDR3 sequence is CASSTTGGAYEQYF. The CDR3 DNA follows: TGTGCCAGCAGTACTACCGGGGGGGCCTACGAGCAGTACTTC.

The chain uses TRBV2 and TRBJ1-1; no definite D call. V dropped 3 bases and J dropped 7 bases, with 9 bases sitting between them. Germline V gives CDR1 SNHLY, CDR2 FYNNEI. The CDR3 contains 12 residues. The DNA for the CDR3 is TGTGCCAGCAGTGATAGCGGGATTGAAGCTTTCTTT. Residues: CASSDSGIEAFF.

The chain recombines TRBV6-2 or TRBV6-3 with TRBJ2-3; TRBD1 agrees at 8 bases. Trimming removed 4 bases from V and 2 bases from J; junction bases left unmatched: 8. From germline, CDR1 is MNHEY and CDR2 SVGEGT. The CDR3 is made up of 16 amino acids. Here the CDR3 DNA reads TGTGCCAGCAGTTCTACCGGGACAGGAGTCACAGATACGCAGTATTTT. It codes for CASSSTGTGVTDTQYF.

This chain connects TRBV2 to TRBJ1-1; D gene unclear. CDR1 is SNHLY, CDR2 FYNNEI, per germline. V was shortened by 2 bases and J by 0 bases, with 10 bases between the two germline ends. The CDR3 length is 15 residues. The CDR3 sequence is CASSENGLMNTEAFF. CDR3 sequence (DNA): TGTGCCAGCAGTGAAAATGGACTCATGAACACTGAAGCTTTCTTT. The full variable domain, with the rest looked up from reference TRBV2 and TRBJ1-1, is EPEVTQTPSHQVTQMGQEVILRCVPISNHLYFYWYRQILGQKVEFLVSFYNNEISEKSEIFDDQFSVERPDGSNFTLKIRSTKLEDSAMYFCASSENGLMNTEAFFGQGTRLTVV.

This sequence joins TRBV13 and TRBJ1-3, with a tentative D call TRBD1 (6 bases). There are 14 residues in the CDR3. The germline V gene encodes CDR1 PRHDT and CDR2 FYEKMQ (reference sequence). V was trimmed by 5 bases and J by 4 bases, leaving 12 bases between them. CDR3 DNA: TGTGCCAGCAGCATGAGCGACAGGGGAAACACCATATATTTT. Residues: CASSMSDRGNTIYF.

V gene TRBV11-2 combines with J gene TRBJ2-3, with TRBD2 identical over 9 bases. CDR1 is SGHAT and CDR2 is FQNNGV in the germline V gene. The length of the CDR3 is 15 residues. Germline trimming cut 5 bases from V and 2 bases from J; bases unmatched to any gene: 5. CDR3 sequence (DNA): TGTGCCAGCAGCCAGACTAGCGGATCCACAGATACGCAGTATTTT. Its protein is CASSQTSGSTDTQYF.

This rearrangement joins TRBV6-5 to TRBJ1-1; 7 bases map to TRBD1. The CDR3 is 13 amino acids. Germline CDR1 and CDR2: MNHEY and SVGAGI. The V segment lost 11 bases and the J segment 0 bases; nucleotides outside the gene matches: 6. The CDR3 spells CAGGTVMNTEAFF. The CDR3 bases are TGTGCCGGGGGGACAGTCATGAACACTGAAGCTTTCTTT.

This chain joins TRBV30 and TRBJ1-6; 10 nucleotides agree with TRBD1. Germline V CDR1 and CDR2: GTSNPN, SVGIG (reference sequence). The CDR3 is 16 amino acids. After removal of 2 bases from V and 1 base from J, the junction contained 2 bases not matched to a gene. The CDR3 spells CAWSRDRGSYNSPLHF. CDR3 in DNA: TGTGCCTGGAGTAGGGACAGGGGATCCTATAATTCACCCCTCCACTTT. The full variable domain, rest sourced from reference TRBV30 and TRBJ1-6, is SQTIHQWPATLVQPVGSPLSLECTVEGTSNPNLYWYRQAAGRGLQLLFYSVGIGQISSEVPQNLSASRPQDRQFILSSKKLLLSDSGFYLCAWSRDRGSYNSPLHFGNGTRLTVT.

This chain joins TRBV5-1 and TRBJ2-1; TRBD1 aligns across 7 bases. This CDR3 is 14 amino acids long. Unmatched junction bases numbered 11, after V lost 1 base and J lost 13 bases. CDR1 is SGHRS and CDR2 is YFSETQ in the germline V gene. The CDR3 loop is CASSLTVGGSGQFF. The CDR3 DNA sequence: TGCGCCAGCAGCTTGACGGTAGGGGGCTCTGGCCAGTTCTTC.

This chain connects TRBV5-4 to TRBJ2-7; 10 nucleotides line up with TRBD1. Germline V gene lookup returns CDR1 SGHNT and CDR2 YYREEE (reference sequence). CDR3 size: 15 residues. The junction had 7 bases not matched to a gene; V was cut back by 0 bases and J by 7 bases. The CDR3 bases are TGTGCCAGCAGCTTGGGGGGGACAGGGGTGCGGGAGCAGTACTTC. Protein: CASSLGGTGVREQYF.

V gene TRBV2 combines with J gene TRBJ1-1, with no clear D. The CDR3 loop spans 13 amino acids. Germline assignment: CDR1 SNHLY and CDR2 FYNNEI. The ends were cut back, 11 bases at V and 1 base at J, with 14 bases in the middle. The DNA of the CDR3 is TGTGCCCATAGGTTAGACAAGAACACTGAAGCTTTCTTT. It specifies CAHRLDKNTEAFF.

The rearrangement joins TRBV15 to TRBJ1-2; 7 nucleotides align to TRBD1. Germline V gene data show CDR1 as LNHNV and CDR2 as YYDKDF (reference sequence). The CDR3 is made up of 14 amino acids. The junction had 9 bases not matched to a gene; V was cut back by 6 bases and J by 5 bases. The CDR3 sequence is CATRMEGARYGYTF. In DNA, the CDR3 is TGTGCCACCAGAATGGAGGGGGCGAGGTATGGCTACACCTTC.

This clone was recorded once. The rearrangement links TRBV2 to TRBJ2-5, with D perhaps matching TRBD2 (6 bases). There are 13 residues in the CDR3. Per the germline V gene, CDR1 is SNHLY and CDR2 is FYNNEI. V was shortened by 4 bases and J by 5 bases, with 11 bases between the two germline ends. The CDR3 spells CASSGILAETQYF. CDR3 nucleotides: TGTGCCAGCAGTGGTATTCTAGCGGAGACCCAGTACTTC.

The rearrangement joins TRBV5-1 to TRBJ2-7; 10 bases agree with TRBD2. The CDR3 runs to 14 residues. Per the germline V gene, CDR1 is SGHRS and CDR2 is YFSETQ. The J segment lost 6 bases and the V segment lost 4 bases, leaving 7 bases of the junction unmatched. The CDR3 DNA reads TGCGCCAGCAGCGCCGGGACTAGCGTTAGCGAGCAGTACTTC. This translates into CASSAGTSVSEQYF.

The chain has TRBV19 and TRBJ1-3; D call uncertain. V was pared by 7 bases and J by 1 base, with 11 bases between. This CDR3 is built from 14 residues. Germline V gene sequence: CDR1 LNHDA, CDR2 SQIVND (reference sequence). The CDR3 loop is CASMAWESGNTIYF. The DNA of the CDR3 is TGTGCCAGTATGGCCTGGGAGTCTGGAAACACCATATATTTT.

The chain joins TRBV21-1 to TRBJ1-4; TRBD1 is the table's D call and was not checked against the DNA. TRBV21-1 is annotated as a pseudogene. CDR3 length equals 18 residues. The CDR3 coding sequence is TGTGCCAGCAGCAAAGGGCCCCCAGGTTTAATCAGTTATGAAAAACTGTTTTTT. This sequence encodes CASSKGPPGLISYEKLFF.

The genes are TRBV7-9 and TRBJ2-7, with D tentatively TRBD2 (6 bases). Germline V gene lookup returns CDR1 SEHNR and CDR2 FQNEAQ (reference sequence). Trimming left V 7 bases short and J 5 bases short, with 15 bases between. The length of the CDR3 is 13 residues. The CDR3 DNA reads TGTGCCAGCACCCTCACTAGCATCGACGAGCAGTACTTC. This codes for CASTLTSIDEQYF.

This chain uses TRBV24-1 with TRBJ2-1; D ambiguous. The germline V gene encodes CDR1 KGHDR and CDR2 SFDVKD. With 3 bases removed from V and 8 bases from J, the gap between germline ends came to 10 bases. The CDR3 is 13 amino acids. CDR3 residues: CATSDPPRDEQFF. The CDR3 DNA is TGTGCCACCAGTGATCCTCCTCGCGATGAGCAGTTCTTC.

This clone showed up just once. Other DNA sequences from this sample encode an identical CDR3 as well. The V and J genes are TRBV25-1 and TRBJ1-1; D might be TRBD1 (6 bases). The CDR3 is 13 amino acids. In germline, CDR1 is MGHDK, CDR2 SYGVNS. The V and J ends lost 6 bases and 1 base respectively, with 9 bases between them. Here the CDR3 reads CASSATGNTEAFF. In nucleotides, the CDR3 is TGTGCCAGCAGCGCGACAGGGAACACTGAAGCTTTCTTT.

This rearrangement joins TRBV6-5 to TRBJ1-1; tentative D call: TRBD1 (6 bases). Germline V lookup: CDR1 MNHEY, CDR2 SVGAGI. V lost 0 bases, J lost 5 bases, and 13 bases lay in between. The CDR3 runs to 15 residues. This CDR3 is CASSYSEGVGTEAFF. The CDR3, as DNA: TGTGCCAGCAGTTACTCAGAGGGGGTTGGGACTGAAGCTTTCTTT.